Given below is one T cell receptor (beta chain) in context. Its antigen is still unknown. Base qualities are not at hand, and no much larger clone is one base apart. The record originates from a study of PD-L1 blockade in urothelial cancer (dated 2017 in TCRdb). Study-level background: All patients started therapy in the mid-2010s and received atezolizumab 1,200 mg intravenously every 3 weeks. About 90% of the roughly 30 patients were identified as males with urothelial cancer of bladder origin, and a prior smoking history was reported by 18 of 29 patients. An ECOG performance status of 0 or 1 was recorded for the patients, and 0 to 3 prior chemotherapy regimens had been received by the patients. Blood samples were analyzed 3 weeks after the start of treatment (second dose) and 6 weeks after the start of treatment. Blood samples gave a median of about 130,000 T cells and 77,000 or so unique TCRs, with a median clonality of around 0.074. Somatic, immune and clinical correlates of response to PD-L1 blockade with atezolizumab in urothelial cancer were the focus of an exploratory multi-omic analysis. Pretreatment tumor samples, along with matched peripheral blood serially collected before and after atezolizumab treatment, were subjected to TCR sequencing. Durable clinical benefit meant progression-free survival longer than 6 months, and TCR features were also tested against progression-free and overall survival. In the same patients, pretreatment tumors underwent whole exome sequencing and RNA sequencing in addition to TCR sequencing. Fewer than ten patients reached durable clinical benefit, while 15 to 25 patients did not. Pretreatment blood TCR-seq was available for 27 to 30 patients, at least one posttreatment blood collection was obtained for about 25 patients, and tumor TCR-seq was available for about 25 patients.

A cohort of approximately 31 patients with locally advanced or metastatic urothelial carcinoma, treated at Memorial Sloan Kettering on a trial protocol, was included. Peripheral blood mononuclear cells were collected pretreatment and during treatment, at between 1 and 8 total time points per patient. The Qiagen DNeasy Blood extraction kit was used to purify genomic DNA from total PBMCs and from tumor samples. PBMCs were collected pretreatment and during treatment, and were isolated and stored as previously described. Synthetic TCR analog templates were spiked into each PCR to estimate absolute template abundance from read counts. The immunoSEQ assay was used to amplify TCRbeta CDR3 regions from genomic DNA with bias-controlled V and J gene primers. Sequencing of rearranged TCRbeta segments was done at approximately 20X coverage. The paper's data handling went like this. Clustering was used to correct sequencing errors, and CDR3s were annotated against IMGT so that V, D and J genes could be assigned. Downstream analyses used only productive TCRbeta rearrangements, leaving out any out-of-frame or stop-codon sequences. Clonality was computed as one minus Shannon entropy normalized by the log of the number of unique productive sequences. Clones differing between time points or between blood and tumor were identified using Fisher's exact test with Benjamini-Hochberg correction, with an adjusted p below 0.01 applied as the threshold. TCRdb re-hosts the immuneACCESS table, in-frame sequences only. Its copies lack some clones; in the studies checked, an unresolved V gene accounts for under half of them, and the cause for the rest is not known. That table gives V, J and clone size, and the DNA gave D and trimming. Counted in this sample were roughly 87,000 clones; 75% to 90% of them appeared once. Jointly, the top ten make up 4.5% to 7% of the sample.

Study-level results and caveats: Greater expansion of tumor-associated TCR clones in peripheral blood 3 weeks after the start of treatment was observed in patients with durable benefit (n ≈ 20, p = 0.022). Improved progression-free and overall survival was found to be associated with pretreatment peripheral blood TCR clonality below the median. Because the sample size was small (n of about 29) and many exploratory analyses were performed, the results are intended to be hypothesis-generating.

The origin of this receptor is a woman in her 70s with urothelial cancer. Source: PBMCs, taken around atezolizumab (anti-PD-L1) treatment.

The CDR3 in this case is CASSQGLAVADTQYF. The nucleotide sequence reads TGTGCCAGCAGCCAGGGACTAGCGGTTGCAGATACGCAGTATTTT. The chain is assembled from TRBV7-2 and TRBJ2-3, and 11 junctional nucleotides match TRBD2. V loses 5 bases at its end and J loses 4 bases; junction bases beyond the gene matches: 5. CDR1 and CDR2 (SGHTA, FQGNSA) derive from the germline V gene. The CDR3 starts with the cysteine, ends with the phenylalanine, and has 15 residues. The only DNA kept is the CDR3, 45 bases in frame from the first base.